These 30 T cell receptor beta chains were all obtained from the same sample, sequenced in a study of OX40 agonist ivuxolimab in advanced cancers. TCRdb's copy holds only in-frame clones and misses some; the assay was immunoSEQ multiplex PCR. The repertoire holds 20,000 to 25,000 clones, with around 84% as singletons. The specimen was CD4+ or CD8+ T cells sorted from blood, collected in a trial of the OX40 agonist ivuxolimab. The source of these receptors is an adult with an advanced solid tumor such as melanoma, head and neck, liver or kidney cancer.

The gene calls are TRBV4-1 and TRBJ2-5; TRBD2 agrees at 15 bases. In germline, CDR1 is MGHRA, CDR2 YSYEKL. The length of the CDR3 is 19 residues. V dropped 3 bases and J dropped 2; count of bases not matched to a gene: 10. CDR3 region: CASSHPGLAGGPGQETQYF. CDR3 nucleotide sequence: TGCGCCAGCAGCCACCCTGGACTAGCGGGGGGGCCTGGGCAAGAGACCCAGTACTTC.

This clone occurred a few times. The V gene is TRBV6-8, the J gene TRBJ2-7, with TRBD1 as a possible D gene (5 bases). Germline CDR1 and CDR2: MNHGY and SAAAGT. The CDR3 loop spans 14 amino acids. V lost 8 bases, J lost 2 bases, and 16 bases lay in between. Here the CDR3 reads CASPLQGATYEQYF. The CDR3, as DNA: TGTGCCAGCCCACTCCAGGGCGCGACCTACGAGCAGTACTTC.

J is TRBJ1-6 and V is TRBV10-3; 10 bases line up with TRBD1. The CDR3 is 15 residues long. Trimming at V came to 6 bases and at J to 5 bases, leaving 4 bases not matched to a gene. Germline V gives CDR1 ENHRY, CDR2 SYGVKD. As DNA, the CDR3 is TGTGCCATCAGGGCGGGACAGGGGCATAATTCACCCCTCCACTTT. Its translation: CAIRAGQGHNSPLHF.

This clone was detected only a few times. CDR3 region: CASSQSRGRVGTPNTEAFF. The CDR3 DNA follows: TGCGCCAGCAGTCAATCAAGAGGACGGGTGGGGACACCTAACACTGAAGCTTTCTTT. V gene TRBV23-1 combines with J gene TRBJ1-1, with D maybe TRBD1 (6 bases). TRBV23-1 falls under the ORF class, with uncertain function. Trimming cost V 0 bases and J 2 bases, with 22 bases left between them. There are 19 residues in the CDR3.

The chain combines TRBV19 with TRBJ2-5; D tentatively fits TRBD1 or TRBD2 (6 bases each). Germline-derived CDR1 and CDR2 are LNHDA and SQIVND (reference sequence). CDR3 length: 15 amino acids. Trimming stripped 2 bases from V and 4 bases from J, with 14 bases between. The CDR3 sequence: CASSISTGRGETQYF. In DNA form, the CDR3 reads TGTGCCAGTAGTATATCAACAGGGCGGGGAGAGACCCAGTACTTC.

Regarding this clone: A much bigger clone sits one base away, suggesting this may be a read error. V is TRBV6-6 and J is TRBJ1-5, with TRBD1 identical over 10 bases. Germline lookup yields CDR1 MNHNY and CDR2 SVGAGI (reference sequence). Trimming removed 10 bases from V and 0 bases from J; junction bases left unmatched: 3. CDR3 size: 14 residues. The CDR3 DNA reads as TGTGCCACCGGGACAGGGGATAGCAATCAGCCCCAGCATTTT. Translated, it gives CATGTGDSNQPQHF.

This CDR3 is CASSLVQDTQYF. CDR3 sequence (DNA): TGTGCCAGCAGCTTAGTCCAAGATACGCAGTATTTT. The chain uses TRBV7-2 and TRBJ2-3; D gene ambiguous. This CDR3 is built from 12 residues. V was pared by 1 base and J by 5 bases, with 4 bases between. CDR1 is SGHTA, CDR2 FQGNSA, per germline. Full variable domain (outside the CDR3, taken from reference TRBV7-2 and TRBJ2-3): GAGVSQSPSNKVTEKGKDVELRCDPISGHTALYWYRQSLGQGLEFLIYFQGNSAPDKSGLPSDRFSAERTGGSVSTLTIQRTQQEDSAVYLCASSLVQDTQYFGPGTRLTVL.

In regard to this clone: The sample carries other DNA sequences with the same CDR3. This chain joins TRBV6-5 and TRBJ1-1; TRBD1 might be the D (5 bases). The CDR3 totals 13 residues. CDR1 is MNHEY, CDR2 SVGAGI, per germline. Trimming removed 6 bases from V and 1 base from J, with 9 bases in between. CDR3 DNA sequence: TGTGCCAGCAGCCCCCAGGGGAACACTGAAGCTTTCTTT. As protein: CASSPQGNTEAFF.

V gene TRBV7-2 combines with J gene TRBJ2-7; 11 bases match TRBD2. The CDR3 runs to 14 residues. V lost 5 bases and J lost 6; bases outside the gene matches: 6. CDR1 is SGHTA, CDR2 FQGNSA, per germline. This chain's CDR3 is CASSRSGGAREQYF. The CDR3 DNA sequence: TGTGCCAGCAGCCGTAGCGGGGGGGCCCGCGAGCAGTACTTC.

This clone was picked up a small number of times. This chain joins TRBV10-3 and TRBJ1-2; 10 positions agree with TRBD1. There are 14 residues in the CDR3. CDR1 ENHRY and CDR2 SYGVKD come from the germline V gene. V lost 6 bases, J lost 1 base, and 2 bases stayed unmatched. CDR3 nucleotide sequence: TGTGCCATCAGAGGACAGGGGGATAACTATGGCTACACCTTC. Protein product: CAIRGQGDNYGYTF.

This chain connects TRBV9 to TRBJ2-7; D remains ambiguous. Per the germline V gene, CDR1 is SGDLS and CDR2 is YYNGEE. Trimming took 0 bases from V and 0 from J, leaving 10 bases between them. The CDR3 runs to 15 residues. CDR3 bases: TGTGCCAGCAGCGTAGGGCAGGCCAGCTCCTACGAGCAGTACTTC. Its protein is CASSVGQASSYEQYF.

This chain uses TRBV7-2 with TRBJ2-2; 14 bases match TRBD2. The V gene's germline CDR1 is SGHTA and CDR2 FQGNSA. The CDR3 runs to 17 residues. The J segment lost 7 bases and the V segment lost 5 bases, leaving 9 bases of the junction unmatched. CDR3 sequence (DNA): TGTGCCAGCAGCAAAGCCGGGACTAGCGGGAGTCTCGGGGAGCTGTTTTTT. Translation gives CASSKAGTSGSLGELFF.

The CDR3: CASSGSGNLNTDTQYF. The CDR3 nucleotides read TGCGCCAGCAGTGGGTCAGGGAACCTAAACACAGATACGCAGTATTTT. The J gene is TRBJ2-3, the V gene TRBV10-1; D possibly corresponds to TRBD1 (5 bases). V lost 4 bases, J lost 2 bases, and 16 bases lay in between. This CDR3 contains 16 residues. The germline gives CDR1 WNHNN, CDR2 SYGVQD (reference sequence).

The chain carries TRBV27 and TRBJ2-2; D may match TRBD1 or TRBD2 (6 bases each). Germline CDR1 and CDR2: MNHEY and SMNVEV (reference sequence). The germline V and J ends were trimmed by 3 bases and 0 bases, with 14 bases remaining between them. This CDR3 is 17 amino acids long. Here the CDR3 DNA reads TGTGCCAGCAGTTTCACCGCGGGACAAACGAACACCGGGGAGCTGTTTTTT. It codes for CASSFTAGQTNTGELFF.

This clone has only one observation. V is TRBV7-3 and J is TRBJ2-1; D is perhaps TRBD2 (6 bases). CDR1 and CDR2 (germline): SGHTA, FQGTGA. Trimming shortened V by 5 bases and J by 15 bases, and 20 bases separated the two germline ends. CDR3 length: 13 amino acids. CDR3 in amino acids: CASSRSLGGVLFF. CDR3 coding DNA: TGTGCCAGCAGCCGAAGTTTGGGAGGAGTGCTGTTCTTC.

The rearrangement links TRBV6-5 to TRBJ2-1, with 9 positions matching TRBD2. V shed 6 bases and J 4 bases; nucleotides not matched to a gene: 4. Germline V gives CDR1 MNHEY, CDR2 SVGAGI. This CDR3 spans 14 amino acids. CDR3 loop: CASSRTSDYNEQFF. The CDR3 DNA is TGTGCCAGCAGCCGGACTAGCGATTACAATGAGCAGTTCTTC.

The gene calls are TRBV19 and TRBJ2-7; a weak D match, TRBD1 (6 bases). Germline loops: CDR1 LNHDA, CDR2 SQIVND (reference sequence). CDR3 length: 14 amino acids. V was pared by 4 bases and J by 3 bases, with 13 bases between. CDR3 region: CASSRRGSVYEQYF. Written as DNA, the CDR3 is TGTGCCAGTAGTAGAAGGGGGTCGGTCTACGAGCAGTACTTC.

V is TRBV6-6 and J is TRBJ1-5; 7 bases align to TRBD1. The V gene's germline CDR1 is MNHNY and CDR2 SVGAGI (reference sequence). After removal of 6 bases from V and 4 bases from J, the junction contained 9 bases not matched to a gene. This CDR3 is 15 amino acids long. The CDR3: CASRTYRGGNQPQHF. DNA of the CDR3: TGTGCCAGCAGGACCTACAGGGGTGGAAATCAGCCCCAGCATTTT.

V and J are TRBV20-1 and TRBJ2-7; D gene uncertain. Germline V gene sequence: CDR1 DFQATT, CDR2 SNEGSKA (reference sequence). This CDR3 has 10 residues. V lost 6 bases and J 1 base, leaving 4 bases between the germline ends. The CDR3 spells CSAGSYEQYF. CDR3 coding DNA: TGCAGTGCGGGTTCCTACGAGCAGTACTTC.

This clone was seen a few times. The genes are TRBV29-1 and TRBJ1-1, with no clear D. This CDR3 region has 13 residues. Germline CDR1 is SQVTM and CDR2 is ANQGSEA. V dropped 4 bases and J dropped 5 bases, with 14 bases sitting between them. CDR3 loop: CSVARSSGTEAFF. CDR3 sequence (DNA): TGCAGCGTTGCCCGGTCCTCCGGAACTGAAGCTTTCTTT. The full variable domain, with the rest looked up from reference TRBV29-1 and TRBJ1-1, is SAVISQKPSRDICQRGTSLTIQCQVDSQVTMMFWYRQQPGQSLTLIATANQGSEATYESGFVIDKFPISRPNLTFSTLTVSNMSPEDSSIYLCSVARSSGTEAFFGQGTRLTVV.

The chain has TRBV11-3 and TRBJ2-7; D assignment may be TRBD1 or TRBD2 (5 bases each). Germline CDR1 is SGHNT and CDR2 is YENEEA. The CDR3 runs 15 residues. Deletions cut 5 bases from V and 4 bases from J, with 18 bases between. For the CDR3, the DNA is TGTGCCAGCAGCCTCCGGGACCTAAATCGATACGAGCAGTACTTC. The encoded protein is CASSLRDLNRYEQYF.

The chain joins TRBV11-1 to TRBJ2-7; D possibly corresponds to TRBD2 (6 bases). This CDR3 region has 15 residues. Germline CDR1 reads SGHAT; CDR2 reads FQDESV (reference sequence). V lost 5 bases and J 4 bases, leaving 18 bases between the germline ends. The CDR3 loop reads CASSPPRRVQYEQYF. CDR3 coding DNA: TGTGCCAGCAGCCCACCGAGGAGGGTCCAATACGAGCAGTACTTC.

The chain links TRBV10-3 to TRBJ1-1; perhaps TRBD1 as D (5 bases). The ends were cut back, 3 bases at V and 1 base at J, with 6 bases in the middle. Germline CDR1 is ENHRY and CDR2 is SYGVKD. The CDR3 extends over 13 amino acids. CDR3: CAISDRANTEAFF. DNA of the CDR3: TGTGCCATCAGTGACAGGGCGAACACTGAAGCTTTCTTT.

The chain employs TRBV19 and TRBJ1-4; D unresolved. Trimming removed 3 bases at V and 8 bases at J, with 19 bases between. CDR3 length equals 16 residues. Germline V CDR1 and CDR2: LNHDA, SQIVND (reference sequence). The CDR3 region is CASSIGSAQSGEKLFF. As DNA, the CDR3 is TGTGCCAGTAGTATTGGTTCCGCGCAGAGCGGAGAAAAACTGTTTTTT.

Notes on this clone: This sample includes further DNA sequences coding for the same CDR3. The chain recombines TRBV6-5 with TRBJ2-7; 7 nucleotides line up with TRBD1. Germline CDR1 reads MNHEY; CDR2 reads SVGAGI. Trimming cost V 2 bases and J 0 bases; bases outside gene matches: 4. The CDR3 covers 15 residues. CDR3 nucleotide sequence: TGTGCCAGCAGTTACGACAGGGCGAGCTCCTACGAGCAGTACTTC. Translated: CASSYDRASSYEQYF.

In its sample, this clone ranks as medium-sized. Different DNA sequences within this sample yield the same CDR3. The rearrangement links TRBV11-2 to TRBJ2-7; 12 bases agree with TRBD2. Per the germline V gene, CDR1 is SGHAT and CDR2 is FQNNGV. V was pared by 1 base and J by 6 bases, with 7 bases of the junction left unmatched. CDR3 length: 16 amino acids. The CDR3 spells CASSLGGLAGGGEQYF. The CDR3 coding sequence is TGTGCCAGCAGCTTAGGGGGACTAGCGGGTGGGGGCGAGCAGTACTTC.

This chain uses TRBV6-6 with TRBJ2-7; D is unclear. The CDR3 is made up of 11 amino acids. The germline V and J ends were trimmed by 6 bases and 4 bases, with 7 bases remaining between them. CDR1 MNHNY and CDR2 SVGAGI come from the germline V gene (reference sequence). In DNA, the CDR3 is TGTGCCAGCAGCCTTGATTACGAGCAGTACTTC. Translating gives CASSLDYEQYF.

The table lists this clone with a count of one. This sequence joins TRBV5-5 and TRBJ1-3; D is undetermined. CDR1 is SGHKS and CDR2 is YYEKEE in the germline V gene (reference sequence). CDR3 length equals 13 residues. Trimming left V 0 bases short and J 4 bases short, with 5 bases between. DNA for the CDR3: TGTGCCAGCAGCTTGGGAGGGGGAAACACCATATATTTT. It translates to CASSLGGGNTIYF.

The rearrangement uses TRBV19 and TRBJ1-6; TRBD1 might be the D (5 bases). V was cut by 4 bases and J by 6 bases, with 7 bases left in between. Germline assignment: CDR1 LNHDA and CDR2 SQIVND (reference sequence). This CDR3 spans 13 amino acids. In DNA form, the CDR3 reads TGTGCCAGTAGTAAGGGGATTAATTCACCCCTCCACTTT. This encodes CASSKGINSPLHF. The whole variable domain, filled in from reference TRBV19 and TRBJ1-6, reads DGGITQSPKYLFRKEGQNVTLSCEQNLNHDAMYWYRQDPGQGLRLIYYSQIVNDFQKGDIAEGYSVSREKKESFPLTVTSAQKNPTAFYLCASSKGINSPLHFGNGTRLTVT.

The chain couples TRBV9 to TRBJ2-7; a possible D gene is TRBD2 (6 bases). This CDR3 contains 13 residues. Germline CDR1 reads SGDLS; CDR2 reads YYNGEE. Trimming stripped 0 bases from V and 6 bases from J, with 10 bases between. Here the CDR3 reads CASSVVAGSEQYF. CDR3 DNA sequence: TGTGCCAGCAGCGTAGTTGCGGGAAGCGAGCAGTACTTC.